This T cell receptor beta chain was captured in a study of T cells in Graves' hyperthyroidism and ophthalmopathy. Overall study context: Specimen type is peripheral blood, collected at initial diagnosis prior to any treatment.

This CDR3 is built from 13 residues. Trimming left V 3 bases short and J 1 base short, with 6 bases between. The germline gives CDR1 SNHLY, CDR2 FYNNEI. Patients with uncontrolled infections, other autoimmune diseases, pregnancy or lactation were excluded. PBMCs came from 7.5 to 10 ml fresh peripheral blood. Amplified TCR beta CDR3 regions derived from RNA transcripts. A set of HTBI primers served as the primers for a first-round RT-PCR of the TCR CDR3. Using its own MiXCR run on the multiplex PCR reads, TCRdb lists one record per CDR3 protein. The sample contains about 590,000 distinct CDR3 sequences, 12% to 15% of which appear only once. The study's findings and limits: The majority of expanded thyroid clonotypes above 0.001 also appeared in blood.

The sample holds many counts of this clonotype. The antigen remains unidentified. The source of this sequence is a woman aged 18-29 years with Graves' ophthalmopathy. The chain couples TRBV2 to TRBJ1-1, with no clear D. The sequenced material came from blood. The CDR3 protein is CASSDSENTEAFF. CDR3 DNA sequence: TGTGCCAGCAGTGACAGCGAGAACACTGAAGCTTTCTTT.